A selection of T cell receptor beta chains follows, all from one sample in a study of identical twins. TCRdb recomputed calls from the 5' RACE reads with MiXCR, one row per CDR3 protein. The table lists about 570,000 distinct CDR3 sequences, 9.6% of them singletons. These records were also assigned to another study, of yellow fever vaccine responses in identical twins.

What was sequenced was PBMCs. The receptors were sampled from a woman aged 18-29 years in good health. Each CDR3 is given with its conserved first and last residue. A D gene is named only where the DNA matches it firmly. Not all rows give a size; the values are once, few, many and, for expanded clones, a class.

14 TRBJ2-1 TRBD2 TRBV5-6 many TGTGCCAGCAGCTTACTAGCGCCTAACAATGAGCAGTTCTTC CASSLLAPNNEQFF
18 TRBJ2-7 NA TRBV11-1 few TGTGCCAGCAGCTTCCCTCGGACCCAGGGACGGGGGTTCTACGAGCAGTACTTC CASSFPRTQGRGFYEQYF
16 TRBJ1-5 NA TRBV18 many TGTGCCAGCTCACCACCGTACCCTGATAGCAATCAGCCCCAGCATTTT CASSPPYPDSNQPQHF
16 TRBJ2-5 TRBD2 TRBV20-1 many TGCAGTGCTAGACCTGACCACGGGACTAGTAGGGAGACCCAGTACTTC CSARPDHGTSRETQYF
16 TRBJ2-1 NA TRBV5-1 few TGCGCCAGCAGCTTGGATCTAGCTTTGAGAGGGCCTGAGCAGTTCTTC CASSLDLALRGPEQFF
15 TRBJ2-7 TRBD1 TRBV7-2 many TGTGCCAGCAGCTTCTCGGGACAGCCACTCTACGAGCAGTACTTC CASSFSGQPLYEQYF
15 TRBJ2-7 NA TRBV4-1 many TGCGCCAGCAGCCAAGAAGGTCTTCCTAGCTACGGGCAGTACTTC CASSQEGLPSYGQYF
15 TRBJ2-1 NA TRBV15 many TGTGCCACCAGCAGAGATATAAACTCCTACAATGAGCAGTTCTTC CATSRDINSYNEQFF
17 TRBJ2-7 TRBD2 TRBV4-3 NA TGCGCCAGCAGCCAAAATCTCGAGGTAGCGGGAGCGGCCGAGCAGTACTTC CASSQNLEVAGAAEQYF
17 TRBJ2-7 TRBD1 TRBV7-6 NA TGTGCCAGCAGCCAACCAAGAGAGGGACAGGTTTCCTACGAGCAGTACTTC CASSQPREGQVSYEQYF
16 TRBJ1-6 NA TRBV3-1 NA TGTGCCAGCAGCCAGGGACACCCCTCCTATAATTCACCCCTCCACTTT CASSQGHPSYNSPLHF
17 TRBJ2-7 TRBD1 TRBV6-1 NA TGTGCCAGCAGTCGCCCTACAGGGGCTAGACTTTCCTACGAGCAGTACTTC CASSRPTGARLSYEQYF
15 TRBJ2-6 NA TRBV29-1 many TGCAGCGTTGAAGTGGTGGGGCCTGGGGCCAACGTCCTGACTTTC CSVEVVGPGANVLTF
13 TRBJ2-7 NA TRBV10-3 few TGTGCCAGTGCTGGCGGGCAGACCTACGAGCAGTACTTC CASAGGQTYEQYF
15 TRBJ2-7 NA TRBV28 few TGTGCCAGCAGAATCGGGACCGATCCAGCCTACGAGCAGTACTTC CASRIGTDPAYEQYF
13 TRBJ2-7 NA TRBV11-2 few TGTGCCAGCAGCTTACTGGGAGGTCGCGAGCAGTACTTC CASSLLGGREQYF
15 TRBJ2-2 TRBD2 TRBV6-2/TRBV6-3 many TGTGCCAGCAGCTCCGCGGGGGGGCATACCGGGGAGCTGTTTTTT CASSSAGGHTGELFF
15 TRBJ2-2 TRBD1 TRBV12-3/TRBV12-4 few TGTGCCAGCTGTTCCGGGACAGCGAACACCGGGGAGCTGTTTTTT CASCSGTANTGELFF
13 TRBJ2-2 TRBD1 TRBV24-1 many TGTGCCACCAGTACCGACAGGGCCGGGGAGCTGTTTTTT CATSTDRAGELFF
16 TRBJ1-5 NA TRBV6-1 NA TGTGCCAGCAGGGACGACAAGGTAAATAGCAATCAGCCCCAGCATTTT CASRDDKVNSNQPQHF
14 TRBJ1-5 TRBD1 TRBV6-1 many TGTGCCAGCAGAGGACAGGGGGCGGAACAGCCCCAGCATTTT CASRGQGAEQPQHF
15 TRBJ2-5 NA TRBV6-5 few TGTGCCAGCAGTTACCCACAGGGGGGGATGGAGACCCAGTACTTC CASSYPQGGMETQYF
16 TRBJ2-5 TRBD1 TRBV5-1 many TGCGCCAGCAGCTTGTTCGGGGACAGGGGATTGGAGACCCAGTACTTC CASSLFGDRGLETQYF
15 TRBJ2-7 NA TRBV7-8 few TGTGCCAGCAGCGCTACCTCGACAGAGTTCTACGAGCAGTACTTC CASSATSTEFYEQYF
15 TRBJ2-7 TRBD1 TRBV24-1 NA TGTGCCACCAGTGATCCCCGGACAGGGGGTGACGAGCAGTACTTC CATSDPRTGGDEQYF
15 TRBJ1-6 TRBD1 TRBV11-1 few TGTGCCAGCAGCGATTGGACAGGGATTAATTCACCCCTCCACTTT CASSDWTGINSPLHF